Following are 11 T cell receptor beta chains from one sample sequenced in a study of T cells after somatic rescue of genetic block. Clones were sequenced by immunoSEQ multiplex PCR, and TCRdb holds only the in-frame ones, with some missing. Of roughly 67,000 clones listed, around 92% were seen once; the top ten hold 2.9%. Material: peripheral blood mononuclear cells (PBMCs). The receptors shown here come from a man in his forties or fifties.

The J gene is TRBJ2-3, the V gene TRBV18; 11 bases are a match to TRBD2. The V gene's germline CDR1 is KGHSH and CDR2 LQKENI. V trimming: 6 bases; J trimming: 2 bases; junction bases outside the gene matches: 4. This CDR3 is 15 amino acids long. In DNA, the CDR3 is TGTGCCAGCTCGCTTAGCGGGAGGGCCACAGATACGCAGTATTTT. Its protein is CASSLSGRATDTQYF.

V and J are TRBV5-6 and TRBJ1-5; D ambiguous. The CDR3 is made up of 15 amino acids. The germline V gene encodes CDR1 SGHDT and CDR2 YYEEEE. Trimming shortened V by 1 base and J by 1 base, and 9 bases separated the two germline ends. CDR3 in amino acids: CASSLYGQSNQPQHF. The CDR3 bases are TGTGCCAGCAGCTTGTACGGGCAAAGCAATCAGCCCCAGCATTTT. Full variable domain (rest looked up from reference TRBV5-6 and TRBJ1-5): DAGVTQSPTHLIKTRGQQVTLRCSPKSGHDTVSWYQQALGQGPQFIFQYYEEEERQRGNFPDRFSGHQFPNYSSELNVNALLLGDSALYLCASSLYGQSNQPQHFGDGTRLSIL.

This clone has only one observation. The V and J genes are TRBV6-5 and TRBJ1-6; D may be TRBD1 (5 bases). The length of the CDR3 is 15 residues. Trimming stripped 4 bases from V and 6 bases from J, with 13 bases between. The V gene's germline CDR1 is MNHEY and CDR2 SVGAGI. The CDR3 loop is CASSSTGLGNSPLHF. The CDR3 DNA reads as TGTGCCAGCAGTTCAACAGGCCTTGGTAATTCACCCCTCCACTTT.

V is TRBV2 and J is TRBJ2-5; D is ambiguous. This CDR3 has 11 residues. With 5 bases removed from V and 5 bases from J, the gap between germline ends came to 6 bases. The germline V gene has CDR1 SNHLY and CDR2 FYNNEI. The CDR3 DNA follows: TGTGCCAGCAGTCTCCAGGAGACCCAGTACTTC. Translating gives CASSLQETQYF.

The CDR3 loop reads CAELWERSNQPQHF. The CDR3 DNA follows: TGTGCCGAACTCTGGGAGAGAAGCAATCAGCCCCAGCATTTT. The chain is built from TRBV7-7 and TRBJ1-5; D call uncertain. This CDR3 is 14 amino acids long. From germline, CDR1 is SSHAT and CDR2 FNYEAQ (reference sequence). Deletions cut 11 bases from V and 1 base from J, with 15 bases between.

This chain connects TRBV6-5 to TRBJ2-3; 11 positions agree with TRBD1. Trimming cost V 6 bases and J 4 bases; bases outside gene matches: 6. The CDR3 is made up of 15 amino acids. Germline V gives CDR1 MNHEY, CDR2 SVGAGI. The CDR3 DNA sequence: TGTGCCAGCAGACCGCGGGGACAGGGGGCAGATACGCAGTATTTT. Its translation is CASRPRGQGADTQYF.

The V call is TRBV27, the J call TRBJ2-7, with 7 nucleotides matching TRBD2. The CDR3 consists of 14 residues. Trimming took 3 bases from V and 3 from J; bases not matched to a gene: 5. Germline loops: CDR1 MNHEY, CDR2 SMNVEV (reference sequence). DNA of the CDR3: TGTGCCAGCAGTTTGACTAGCCCAATCTACGAGCAGTACTTC. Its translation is CASSLTSPIYEQYF.

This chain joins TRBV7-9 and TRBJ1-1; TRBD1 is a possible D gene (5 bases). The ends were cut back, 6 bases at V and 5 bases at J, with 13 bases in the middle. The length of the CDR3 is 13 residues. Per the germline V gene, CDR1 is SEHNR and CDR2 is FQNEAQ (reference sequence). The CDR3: CASSPSGGTEAFF. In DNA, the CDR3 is TGTGCCAGCAGTCCGAGCGGGGGGACTGAAGCTTTCTTT. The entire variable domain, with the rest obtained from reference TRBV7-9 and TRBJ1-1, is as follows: DTGVSQNPRHKITKRGQNVTFRCDPISEHNRLYWYRQTLGQGPEFLTYFQNEAQLEKSRLLSDRFSAERPKGSFSTLEIQRTEQGDSAMYLCASSPSGGTEAFFGQGTRLTVV.

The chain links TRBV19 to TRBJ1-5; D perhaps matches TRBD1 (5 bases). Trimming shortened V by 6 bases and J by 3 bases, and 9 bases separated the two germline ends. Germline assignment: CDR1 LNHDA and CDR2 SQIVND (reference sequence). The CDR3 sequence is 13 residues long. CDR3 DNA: TGTGCCAGTAGCCCAGGGCCCAATCAGCCCCAGCATTTT. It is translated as CASSPGPNQPQHF. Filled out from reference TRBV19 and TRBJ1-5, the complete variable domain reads DGGITQSPKYLFRKEGQNVTLSCEQNLNHDAMYWYRQDPGQGLRLIYYSQIVNDFQKGDIAEGYSVSREKKESFPLTVTSAQKNPTAFYLCASSPGPNQPQHFGDGTRLSIL.

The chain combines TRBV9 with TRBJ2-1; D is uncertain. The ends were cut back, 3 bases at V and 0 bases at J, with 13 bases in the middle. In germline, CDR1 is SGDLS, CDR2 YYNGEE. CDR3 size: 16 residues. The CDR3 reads CASSGSGSGSYNEQFF. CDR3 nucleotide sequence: TGTGCCAGCAGCGGATCAGGTTCCGGCTCCTACAATGAGCAGTTCTTC.

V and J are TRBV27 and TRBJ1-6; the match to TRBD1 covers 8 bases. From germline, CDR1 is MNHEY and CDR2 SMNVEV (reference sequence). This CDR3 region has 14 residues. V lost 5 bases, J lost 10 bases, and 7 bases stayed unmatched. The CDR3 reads CASSIRGPESPLHF. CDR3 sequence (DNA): TGTGCCAGCAGTATCAGGGGGCCCGAGTCACCCCTCCACTTT.